This T cell receptor beta chain was identified in a study of T cell responses to AZD1222 COVID-19 vaccine. Notes on the study in general: Increased Spike-specific TCR breadth and depth were observed after two AZD1222 doses. Reportedly, nearly half the spike-specific TCRs target unmutated variant regions. Of the AZD1222 recipients, only six or seven were seropositive at baseline. The study sampled repertoires only after the peak T cell response.

With respect to this clone: Its antigen is not identified.

Trimming removed 3 bases at V and 1 base at J, with 13 bases between. From germline, CDR1 is KGHSH and CDR2 LQKENI. The CDR3 runs 16 residues. Only in-frame clones appear in the TCRdb table, and some are missing; sequencing was by immunoSEQ multiplex PCR. The table records under 250,000 clones, approximately 94% of them present only once. This clonotype was sampled from an adult in good health. The specimen was peripheral blood, collected on day 0 of MenACWY control vaccination. V gene TRBV18 combines with J gene TRBJ1-3; possible D gene TRBD1, 6 bases. CDR3 protein: CASSPPGTRSGNTIYF. The CDR3 DNA follows: TGTGCCAGCTCACCTCCAGGGACAAGGTCTGGAAACACCATATATTTT.